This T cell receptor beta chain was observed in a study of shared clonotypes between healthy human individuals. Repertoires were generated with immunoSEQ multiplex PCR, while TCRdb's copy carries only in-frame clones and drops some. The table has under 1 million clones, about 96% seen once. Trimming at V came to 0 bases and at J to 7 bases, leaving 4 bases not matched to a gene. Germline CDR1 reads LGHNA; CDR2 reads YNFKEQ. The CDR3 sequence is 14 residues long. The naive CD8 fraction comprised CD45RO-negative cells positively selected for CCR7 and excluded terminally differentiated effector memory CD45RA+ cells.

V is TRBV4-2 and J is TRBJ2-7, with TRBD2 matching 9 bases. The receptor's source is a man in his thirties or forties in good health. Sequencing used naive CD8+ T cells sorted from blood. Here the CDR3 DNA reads TGTGCCAGCAGCCAAGAGGCGGGAGGGGGAGAGCAGTACTTC. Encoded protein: CASSQEAGGGEQYF.